One sample yielded the 20 T cell receptor beta chains listed below, sequenced in a study of radiation and T cells in renal cell carcinoma. Sequenced by immunoSEQ multiplex PCR; TCRdb stores in-frame clones only, minus some. The sample shows around 100,000 clones, roughly 84% of them seen only once. The time point is: blood 4 weeks post-SBRT, at nephrectomy. As to treatment: 15 Gy SBRT to primary tumor, nephrectomy 4 weeks later. The sample here was blood, taken from a patient whose treatment included radiotherapy and nephrectomy. The receptor set was obtained from a man in his 60s with renal cell carcinoma.

The rearrangement uses TRBV29-1 and TRBJ2-2, with a tentative D call TRBD2 (5 bases). V lost 3 bases and J lost 5, with 10 bases in between. Germline V gene sequence: CDR1 SQVTM, CDR2 ANQGSEA. The length of the CDR3 is 13 residues. The CDR3 loop is CSVEVIATGELFF. As DNA, the CDR3 is TGCAGCGTTGAGGTGATAGCGACCGGGGAGCTGTTTTTT.

This chain uses TRBV28 with TRBJ1-4; D is perhaps TRBD1 (5 bases). V was trimmed by 10 bases and J by 7 bases, leaving 16 bases between them. CDR3 length: 13 amino acids. CDR1 and CDR2 (germline): MDHEN, SYDVKM. The CDR3 here is CATWGENGEKLFF. The CDR3 DNA reads TGTGCCACCTGGGGGGAGAATGGTGAAAAACTGTTTTTT.

V usage is TRBV28 and J usage is TRBJ1-1; 8 nucleotides align to TRBD1. CDR1 is MDHEN, CDR2 SYDVKM, per germline. This CDR3 comprises 15 residues. With V trimmed by 1 base and J by 4 bases, 5 bases remained unmatched. The CDR3 coding sequence is TGTGCCAGCAGTTTATTGGACAGGGTACGCACTGAAGCTTTCTTT. Translating gives CASSLLDRVRTEAFF.

The genes are TRBV7-2 and TRBJ2-3; D call uncertain. The germline V and J ends were trimmed by 1 base and 2 bases, with 10 bases remaining between them. The V gene's germline CDR1 is SGHTA and CDR2 FQGNSA. The CDR3 spans 15 residues. Here the CDR3 DNA reads TGTGCCAGCAGCTTAGGTGGGCGAGACACAGATACGCAGTATTTT. Its protein is CASSLGGRDTDTQYF.

The chain has TRBV5-4 and TRBJ2-3; 8 bases are a match to TRBD2. The junction had 6 bases not matched to a gene; V was cut back by 1 base and J by 5 bases. Per the germline V gene, CDR1 is SGHNT and CDR2 is YYREEE (reference sequence). The CDR3 loop spans 15 amino acids. The CDR3 region is CASSLPGAGEDTQYF. DNA for the CDR3: TGTGCCAGCAGCTTGCCCGGAGCGGGAGAAGATACGCAGTATTTT.

A single count supports this clone. The chain couples TRBV30 to TRBJ1-3; TRBD1 might be the D (6 bases). V shed 3 bases and J shed 8 bases, with 20 bases lying between them. Germline CDR1 GTSNPN, CDR2 SVGIG (reference sequence). This CDR3 has 15 amino acids. CDR3 DNA: TGTGCCTGGAGCGCGGGCCTAACAGGGAAGGACACCATATATTTT. Translated, it gives CAWSAGLTGKDTIYF.

The chain is built from TRBV4-1 and TRBJ2-2; the D gene is possibly TRBD2 (5 bases). CDR1 and CDR2 from the germline V gene are MGHRA and YSYEKL. The CDR3 has 15 amino acids. V was cut by 4 bases and J by 5 bases, with 14 bases left in between. This CDR3 is CASSPTPDFTGELFF. The CDR3 region has the DNA TGCGCCAGCAGCCCTACCCCGGACTTTACCGGGGAGCTGTTTTTT.

This rearrangement joins TRBV5-1 to TRBJ2-1, with 12 bases lining up with TRBD2. The CDR3 loop spans 16 amino acids. Germline values: CDR1 SGHRS, CDR2 YFSETQ. V lost 4 bases, J lost 6 bases, and 8 bases stayed unmatched. The CDR3 DNA sequence: TGCGCCAGCAGCCCCCGCCCGGGACTAGCGGGCAATGAGCAGTTCTTC. Translating it yields CASSPRPGLAGNEQFF. Filled out from reference TRBV5-1 and TRBJ2-1, the complete variable domain reads KAGVTQTPRYLIKTRGQQVTLSCSPISGHRSVSWYQQTPGQGLQFLFEYFSETQRNKGNFPGRFSGRQFSNSRSEMNVSTLELGDSALYLCASSPRPGLAGNEQFFGPGTRLTVL.

J is TRBJ2-7 and V is TRBV7-3; D not resolved. The CDR3 consists of 15 residues. The germline V gene encodes CDR1 SGHTA and CDR2 FQGTGA. The V end lost 1 base, the J end lost 0 bases, and 10 bases lay between the germline ends. CDR3 loop: CASSLSPVSSYEQYF. The CDR3 bases are TGTGCCAGCAGCTTAAGCCCCGTAAGCTCCTACGAGCAGTACTTC. Combining the CDR3 with reference TRBV7-3 and TRBJ2-7 gives the whole variable domain GAGVSQTPSNKVTEKGKYVELRCDPISGHTALYWYRQSLGQGPEFLIYFQGTGAADDSGLPNDRFFAVRPEGSVSTLKIQRTERGDSAVYLCASSLSPVSSYEQYFGPGTRLTVT.

The CDR3 here is CASSRDRGFSGANVLTF. CDR3 nucleotides: TGTGCCAGCAGCCGGGACAGGGGCTTCTCTGGGGCCAACGTCCTGACTTTC. The chain carries TRBV2 and TRBJ2-6; 10 nucleotides align to TRBD1. V shed 6 bases, J shed 0 bases, and the junction held 5 bases outside the gene matches. The CDR3 runs to 17 residues. Germline loops: CDR1 SNHLY, CDR2 FYNNEI.

This rearrangement joins TRBV5-1 to TRBJ2-2; a weak D match, TRBD1 (5 bases). This CDR3 spans 14 amino acids. V lost 7 bases and J 3 bases, leaving 13 bases between the germline ends. The V gene's germline CDR1 is SGHRS and CDR2 YFSETQ. The CDR3 coding sequence is TGCGCCAGCGAAACAGGAGACGACACCGGGGAGCTGTTTTTT. As protein: CASETGDDTGELFF.

The V and J genes are TRBV5-1 and TRBJ1-2; unclear D gene. The V and J ends lost 0 bases and 6 bases respectively, with 9 bases between them. Germline V lookup: CDR1 SGHRS, CDR2 YFSETQ. This CDR3 contains 13 residues. The CDR3 loop is CASSLVTRDGYTF. CDR3 coding DNA: TGCGCCAGCAGCTTGGTTACCCGGGATGGCTACACCTTC.

The chain couples TRBV9 to TRBJ2-1; D is perhaps TRBD1 (5 bases). The germline CDR1 and CDR2 sequences are SGDLS and YYNGEE. The CDR3 sequence is 18 residues long. Trimming pared 2 bases from V and 1 base from J, leaving 19 bases between. The CDR3 loop reads CASSVGQGRGYSYNEQFF. The CDR3 DNA reads TGTGCCAGCAGCGTGGGCCAGGGAAGGGGTTATTCCTACAATGAGCAGTTCTTC.

V is TRBV20-1 and J is TRBJ2-5; D is unclear. Between the trimmed V and J ends, which lost 5 bases and 1 base, there was a span of 5 bases. Germline values: CDR1 DFQATT, CDR2 SNEGSKA (reference sequence). This CDR3 is built from 11 residues. The CDR3 sequence is CSAPSQETQYF. In nucleotides, the CDR3 is TGCAGTGCTCCGAGCCAAGAGACCCAGTACTTC.

The chain carries TRBV7-2 and TRBJ1-2; D might be TRBD1 (5 bases). Germline V gives CDR1 SGHTA, CDR2 FQGNSA. The CDR3 has 18 residues. Between the trimmed V and J ends, which lost 3 bases and 4 bases, there was a span of 24 bases. The CDR3 here is CASSFPPGLGTIVYGYTF. DNA for the CDR3: TGTGCCAGCAGCTTCCCTCCGGGACTGGGCACCATAGTCTATGGCTACACCTTC. Looking up the rest from reference TRBV7-2 and TRBJ1-2 gives the full variable domain: GAGVSQSPSNKVTEKGKDVELRCDPISGHTALYWYRQSLGQGLEFLIYFQGNSAPDKSGLPSDRFSAERTGGSVSTLTIQRTQQEDSAVYLCASSFPPGLGTIVYGYTFGSGTRLTVV.

The chain couples TRBV7-2 to TRBJ2-7; D might be TRBD2 (6 bases). Germline V gene data show CDR1 as SGHTA and CDR2 as FQGNSA. Trimming pared 1 base from V and 8 bases from J, leaving 12 bases between. CDR3 length: 13 amino acids. As DNA, the CDR3 is TGTGCCAGCAGCTTAGGCCCTAGCGATAAGCAGTACTTC. This encodes CASSLGPSDKQYF. Full variable domain (outside the CDR3, taken from reference TRBV7-2 and TRBJ2-7): GAGVSQSPSNKVTEKGKDVELRCDPISGHTALYWYRQSLGQGLEFLIYFQGNSAPDKSGLPSDRFSAERTGGSVSTLTIQRTQQEDSAVYLCASSLGPSDKQYFGPGTRLTVT.

The V and J genes are TRBV7-2 and TRBJ2-7; D is undetermined. The CDR3 spans 16 residues. V lost 3 bases to trimming and J lost 2 bases, with 17 bases between them. Germline V gives CDR1 SGHTA, CDR2 FQGNSA. The CDR3 loop is CASSFVPKQYPYEQYF. The CDR3 DNA reads as TGTGCCAGCAGCTTCGTTCCAAAACAGTACCCCTACGAGCAGTACTTC.

The chain uses TRBV6-5 and TRBJ1-2, with 9 positions matching TRBD1. The CDR3 length is 14 residues. The V gene end was trimmed by 4 bases and the J gene end by 6 bases; junction bases not matched to a gene: 6. The germline gives CDR1 MNHEY, CDR2 SVGAGI. CDR3 in DNA: TGTGCCAGCAGTTCACCCCGGACAGGGGATGGCTACACCTTC. It encodes CASSSPRTGDGYTF.

The rearrangement uses TRBV5-1 and TRBJ1-1, with a weak D call TRBD1 (5 bases). CDR3 length equals 14 residues. Trimming took off 0 bases at V and 5 bases at J, with 11 bases between the two ends. The germline V gene has CDR1 SGHRS and CDR2 YFSETQ. The CDR3 region is CASSLERGRTEAFF. The CDR3 coding sequence is TGCGCCAGCAGCTTGGAGCGGGGACGGACTGAAGCTTTCTTT.

The chain uses TRBV4-1 and TRBJ2-1; tentatively, D is TRBD2 (6 bases). Germline CDR1 MGHRA, CDR2 YSYEKL. V lost 1 base to trimming and J lost 6 bases, with 13 bases between them. This CDR3 comprises 15 residues. CDR3: CASSQGDSGINEQFF. The CDR3 bases are TGCGCCAGCAGCCAAGGTGATAGCGGAATCAATGAGCAGTTCTTC.